A single sample is the source of the 2 T cell receptor beta chains below, sequenced in a study of blood T cell repertoires in COVID-19. Sequencing was performed with immunoSEQ multiplex PCR; in TCRdb, only in-frame clones are kept and a portion is missing. Among some 420,000 clones listed, 75% to 90% were seen once. The sequencing sample was made of PBMCs or T cells enriched from blood (not recorded which). Every receptor here comes from a man aged 30-40 years who had recovered from COVID-19.

The rearrangement joins TRBV7-9 to TRBJ1-2; 9 bases are a match to TRBD1. CDR3 length: 16 amino acids. Germline CDR1 is SEHNR and CDR2 is FQNEAQ (reference sequence). The V and J ends lost 1 base and 2 bases, in that order; junction bases with no gene match: 5. This CDR3 is CASSLDFGTGNYGYTF. The CDR3, as DNA: TGTGCCAGCAGCTTAGACTTCGGGACAGGGAACTATGGCTACACCTTC.

The V and J genes are TRBV19 and TRBJ1-2; D unresolved. This CDR3 region has 14 residues. Deletions cut 5 bases from V and 1 base from J, with 11 bases between. Germline V gene sequence: CDR1 LNHDA, CDR2 SQIVND (reference sequence). As DNA, the CDR3 is TGTGCCAGTAGTTTCCCGGGGATTAACTATGGCTACACCTTC. It encodes CASSFPGINYGYTF.